Each of the 3 T cell receptor beta chains below was sequenced from the same sample in a study of blood T cells in healthy people across ages. A sample-barcoded 5' primer and a J-beta primer mix were used in a second PCR of about 7 to 12 cycles. From the 5' RACE reads, TCRdb called clonotypes with MiXCR, one entry per CDR3 protein. The sample has 1.5 million to 2 million distinct CDR3 sequences; 49% are singletons. Specimen: blood. The receptors here all came from a middle-aged woman in good health.

V is TRBV29-1 and J is TRBJ2-7; 10 bases line up with TRBD1. CDR1 and CDR2 from the germline V gene are SQVTM and ANQGSEA. The CDR3 runs 13 residues. V gave up 4 bases and J gave up 4 bases; unmatched junction bases: 4. CDR3 region: CSVGDRGLYEQYF. CDR3 bases: TGCAGCGTTGGCGACAGGGGGCTTTACGAGCAGTACTTC.

The rearrangement joins TRBV6-1 to TRBJ2-1; D is perhaps TRBD1 or TRBD2 (7 bases each). The V gene's germline CDR1 is MNHNS and CDR2 SASEGT. The V and J ends lost 10 bases and 6 bases respectively, with 19 bases between them. This CDR3 region has 14 residues. CDR3 sequence (DNA): TGTGCCACCAGAGCAGGGGGGGGGGTCAATGAGCAGTTCTTC. This sequence encodes CATRAGGGVNEQFF.

The chain has TRBV16 and TRBJ2-7; D gene ambiguous. Trimming cost V 0 bases and J 3 bases, with 9 bases left between them. Germline CDR1 and CDR2: KGHSY and FQNENV. CDR3 length: 14 residues. This chain's CDR3 is CASSQSLGNYEQYF. CDR3 nucleotide sequence: TGTGCCAGCAGCCAATCGTTGGGGAACTACGAGCAGTACTTC.